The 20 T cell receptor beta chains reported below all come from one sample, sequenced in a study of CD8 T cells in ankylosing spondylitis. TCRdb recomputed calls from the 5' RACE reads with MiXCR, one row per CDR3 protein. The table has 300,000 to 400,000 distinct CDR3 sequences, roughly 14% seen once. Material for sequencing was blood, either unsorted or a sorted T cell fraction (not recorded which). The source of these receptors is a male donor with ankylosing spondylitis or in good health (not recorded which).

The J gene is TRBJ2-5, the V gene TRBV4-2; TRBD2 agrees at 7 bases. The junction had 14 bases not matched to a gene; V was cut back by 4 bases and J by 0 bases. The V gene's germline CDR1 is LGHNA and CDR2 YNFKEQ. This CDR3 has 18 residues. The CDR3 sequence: CASSLGFPGSGYQETQYF. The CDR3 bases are TGTGCCAGCAGCCTAGGTTTCCCGGGTAGCGGGTACCAAGAGACCCAGTACTTC.

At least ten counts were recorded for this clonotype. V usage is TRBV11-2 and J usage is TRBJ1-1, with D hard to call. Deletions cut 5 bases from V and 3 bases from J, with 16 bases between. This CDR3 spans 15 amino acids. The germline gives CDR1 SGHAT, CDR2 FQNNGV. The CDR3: CASSPMTRLDTEAFF. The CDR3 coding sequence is TGTGCCAGCAGCCCGATGACACGACTAGACACTGAAGCTTTCTTT.

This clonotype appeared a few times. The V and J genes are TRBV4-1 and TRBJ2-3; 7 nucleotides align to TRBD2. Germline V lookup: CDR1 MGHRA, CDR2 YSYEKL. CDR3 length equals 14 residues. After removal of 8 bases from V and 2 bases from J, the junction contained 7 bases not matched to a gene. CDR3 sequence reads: CASRLAAFTDTQYF. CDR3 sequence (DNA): TGCGCCAGCCGCCTAGCGGCGTTCACAGATACGCAGTATTTT.

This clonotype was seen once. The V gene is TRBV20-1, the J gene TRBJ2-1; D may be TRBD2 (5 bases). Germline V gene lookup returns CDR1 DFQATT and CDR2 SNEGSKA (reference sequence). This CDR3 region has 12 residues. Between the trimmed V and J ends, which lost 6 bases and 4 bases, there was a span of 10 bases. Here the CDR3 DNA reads TGCAGTGCCCCGGACTGGTACAATGAGCAGTTCTTC. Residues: CSAPDWYNEQFF.

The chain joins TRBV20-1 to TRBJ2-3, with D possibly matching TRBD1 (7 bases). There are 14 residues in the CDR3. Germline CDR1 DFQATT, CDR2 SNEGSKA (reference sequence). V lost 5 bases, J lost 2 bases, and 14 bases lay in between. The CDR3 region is CSADQGGVTDTQYF. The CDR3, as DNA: TGCAGTGCTGACCAGGGGGGCGTCACAGATACGCAGTATTTT.

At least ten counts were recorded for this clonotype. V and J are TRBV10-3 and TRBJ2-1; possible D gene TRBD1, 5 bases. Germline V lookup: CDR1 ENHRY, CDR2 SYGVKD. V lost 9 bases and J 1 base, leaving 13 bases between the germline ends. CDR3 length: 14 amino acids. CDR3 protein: CAMAGHYSYNEQFF. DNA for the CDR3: TGTGCCATGGCAGGGCACTATTCCTACAATGAGCAGTTCTTC.

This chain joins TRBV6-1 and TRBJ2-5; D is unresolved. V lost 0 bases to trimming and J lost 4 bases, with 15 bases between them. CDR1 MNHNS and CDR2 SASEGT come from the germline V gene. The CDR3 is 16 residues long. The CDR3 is CASSEANTDGLETQYF. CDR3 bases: TGTGCCAGCAGTGAAGCGAATACAGACGGGTTAGAGACCCAGTACTTC.

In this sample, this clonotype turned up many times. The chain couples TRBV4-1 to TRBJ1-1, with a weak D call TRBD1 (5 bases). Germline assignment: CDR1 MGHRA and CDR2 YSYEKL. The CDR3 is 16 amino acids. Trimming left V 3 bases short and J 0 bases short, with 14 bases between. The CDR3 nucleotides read TGCGCCAGCAGCCAGCCCCTCTTGGGGGTGAACACTGAAGCTTTCTTT. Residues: CASSQPLLGVNTEAFF.

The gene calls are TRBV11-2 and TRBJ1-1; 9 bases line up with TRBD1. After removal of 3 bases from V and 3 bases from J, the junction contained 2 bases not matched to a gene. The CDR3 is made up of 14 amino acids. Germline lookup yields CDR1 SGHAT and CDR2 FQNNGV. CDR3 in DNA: TGTGCCAGCAGCTTCGGACAGGGGTACACTGAAGCTTTCTTT. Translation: CASSFGQGYTEAFF.

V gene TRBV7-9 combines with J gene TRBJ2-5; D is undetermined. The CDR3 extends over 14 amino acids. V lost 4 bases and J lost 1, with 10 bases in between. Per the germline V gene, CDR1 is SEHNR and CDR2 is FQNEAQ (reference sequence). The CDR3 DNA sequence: TGTGCCAGCAGCTCCCTATCGGGCCAAGAGACCCAGTACTTC. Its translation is CASSSLSGQETQYF.

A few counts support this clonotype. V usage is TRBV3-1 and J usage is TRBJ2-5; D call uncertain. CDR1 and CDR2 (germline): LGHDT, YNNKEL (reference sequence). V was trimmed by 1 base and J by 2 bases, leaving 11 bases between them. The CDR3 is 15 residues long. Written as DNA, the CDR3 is TGTGCCAGCAGCCAAGCCCAGACTGGGCAAGAGACCCAGTACTTC. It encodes CASSQAQTGQETQYF.

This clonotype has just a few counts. DNA of the CDR3: TGCGCCAGCAGGGAAGGCCCGGTTGACTCCTACGAGCAGTACTTC. It is translated as CASREGPVDSYEQYF. The gene calls are TRBV5-1 and TRBJ2-7; D remains ambiguous. V lost 5 bases and J lost 0, with 15 bases in between. This CDR3 is 15 amino acids long. Germline lookup yields CDR1 SGHRS and CDR2 YFSETQ.

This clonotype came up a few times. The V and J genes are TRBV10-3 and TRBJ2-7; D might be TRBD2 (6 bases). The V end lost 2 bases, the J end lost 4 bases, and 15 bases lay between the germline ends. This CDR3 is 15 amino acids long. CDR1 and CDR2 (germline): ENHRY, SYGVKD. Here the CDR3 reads CAISEREGLWYEQYF. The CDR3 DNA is TGTGCCATCAGTGAGCGTGAGGGACTGTGGTACGAGCAGTACTTC.

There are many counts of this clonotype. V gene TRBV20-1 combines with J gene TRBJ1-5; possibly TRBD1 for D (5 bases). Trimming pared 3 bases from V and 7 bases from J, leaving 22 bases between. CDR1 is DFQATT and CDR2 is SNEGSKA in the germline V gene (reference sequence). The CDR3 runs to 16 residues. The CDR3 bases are TGCAGTGCTAGCGATTTAAGGGGAGGGTCAGGCCAGCCCCAGCATTTT. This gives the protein CSASDLRGGSGQPQHF.

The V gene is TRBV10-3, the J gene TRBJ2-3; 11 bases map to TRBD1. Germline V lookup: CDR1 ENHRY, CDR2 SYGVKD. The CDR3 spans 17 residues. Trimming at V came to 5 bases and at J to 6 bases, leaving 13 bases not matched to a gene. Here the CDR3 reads CAISRDPRDRGWDTQYF. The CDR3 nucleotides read TGTGCCATCAGTCGAGACCCCCGGGACAGGGGGTGGGATACGCAGTATTTT.

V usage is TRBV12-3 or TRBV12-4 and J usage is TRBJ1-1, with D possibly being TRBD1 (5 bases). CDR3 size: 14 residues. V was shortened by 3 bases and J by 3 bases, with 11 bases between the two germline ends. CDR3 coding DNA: TGTGCCAGCAGTTTTTTCGGGGCTTACACTGAAGCTTTCTTT. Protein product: CASSFFGAYTEAFF.

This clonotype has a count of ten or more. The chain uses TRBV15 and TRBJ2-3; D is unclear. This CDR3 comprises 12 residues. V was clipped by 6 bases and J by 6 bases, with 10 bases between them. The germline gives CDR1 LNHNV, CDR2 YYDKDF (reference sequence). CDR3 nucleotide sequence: TGTGCCACCAGTCAAGCAATTGATACGCAGTATTTT. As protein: CATSQAIDTQYF.

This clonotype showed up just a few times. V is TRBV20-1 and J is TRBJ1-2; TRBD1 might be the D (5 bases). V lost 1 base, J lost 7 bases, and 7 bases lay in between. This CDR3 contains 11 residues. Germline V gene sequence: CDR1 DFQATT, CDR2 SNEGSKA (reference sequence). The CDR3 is CSARVGGGYTF. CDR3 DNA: TGCAGTGCTAGAGTGGGGGGTGGCTACACCTTC.

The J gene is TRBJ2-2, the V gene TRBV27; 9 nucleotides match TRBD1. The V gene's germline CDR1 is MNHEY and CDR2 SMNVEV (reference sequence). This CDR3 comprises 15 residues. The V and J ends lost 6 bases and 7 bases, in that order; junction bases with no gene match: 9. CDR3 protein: CASRGGQGEVGELFF. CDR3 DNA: TGTGCCAGCAGGGGGGGACAGGGTGAGGTCGGGGAGCTGTTTTTT.

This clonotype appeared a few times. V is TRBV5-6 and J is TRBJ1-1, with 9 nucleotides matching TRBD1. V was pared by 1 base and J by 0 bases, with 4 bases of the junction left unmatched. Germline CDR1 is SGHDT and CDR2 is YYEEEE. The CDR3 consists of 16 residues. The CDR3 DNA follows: TGTGCCAGCAGCTTGCCGGGACAGGGCTTGAACACTGAAGCTTTCTTT. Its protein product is CASSLPGQGLNTEAFF.